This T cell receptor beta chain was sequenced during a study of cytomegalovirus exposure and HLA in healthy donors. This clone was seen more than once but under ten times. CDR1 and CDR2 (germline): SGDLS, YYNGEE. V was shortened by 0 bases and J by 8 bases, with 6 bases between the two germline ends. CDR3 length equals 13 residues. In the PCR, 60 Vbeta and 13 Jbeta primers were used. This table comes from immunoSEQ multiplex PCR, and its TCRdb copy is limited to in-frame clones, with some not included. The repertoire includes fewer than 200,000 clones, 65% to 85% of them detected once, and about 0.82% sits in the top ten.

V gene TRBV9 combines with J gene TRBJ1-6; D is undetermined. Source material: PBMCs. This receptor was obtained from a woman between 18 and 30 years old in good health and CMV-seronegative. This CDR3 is CASSVVADSPLHF. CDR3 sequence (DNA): TGTGCCAGCAGCGTAGTAGCGGATTCACCCCTCCACTTT.